This entry lists 20 T cell receptor beta chains sequenced from one sample in a study of vaccination effects on CD4 cells after COVID-19. Upon completion of roughly ten days in culture, CD4+ T cells were isolated. These receptors' antigens are unknown. Repertoires were generated with immunoSEQ multiplex PCR, while TCRdb's copy carries only in-frame clones and drops some. Of more than 60,000 clones listed, approximately 72% are singletons. Sequencing used CD4+ T cells from PBMCs cultured without peptide, obtained before COVID-19 vaccination. These TCRs come from a human donor who had a prior SARS-CoV-2 infection.

The chain has TRBV18 and TRBJ2-1; 12 bases map to TRBD2. CDR3 length: 20 residues. CDR1 and CDR2 from the germline V gene are KGHSH and LQKENI. V was clipped by 3 bases and J by 2 bases; unmatched bases: 14. CDR3 coding DNA: TGTGCCAGCTCACCCTCACTAGCGGGAGGTGGAACCCTGCCCTACAATGAGCAGTTCTTC. Encoded protein: CASSPSLAGGGTLPYNEQFF.

CDR3 in DNA: TGTGCCAGCAGCGTTAGGGAGAGGTATAGTGGAAACACCATATATTTT. It codes for CASSVRERYSGNTIYF. V usage is TRBV9 and J usage is TRBJ1-3; D unresolved. Germline V gene lookup returns CDR1 SGDLS and CDR2 YYNGEE. The V end lost 2 bases, the J end lost 3 bases, and 15 bases lay between the germline ends. The CDR3 length is 16 residues.

This clone was seen only a few times. The chain links TRBV5-1 to TRBJ2-7; perhaps TRBD1 as D (6 bases). The length of the CDR3 is 12 residues. V lost 3 bases, J lost 6 bases, and 10 bases lay in between. The V gene's germline CDR1 is SGHRS and CDR2 YFSETQ. The CDR3, as DNA: TGCGCCAGCAGCTCACAGGGAGTCGAGCAGTACTTC. This codes for CASSSQGVEQYF.

This clone was seen only a few times. This chain joins TRBV25-1 and TRBJ2-1; D remains ambiguous. Germline V gives CDR1 MGHDK, CDR2 SYGVNS. V lost 4 bases to trimming and J lost 11 bases, with 6 bases between them. CDR3 length: 10 amino acids. CDR3 sequence: CASSGLKQFF. CDR3 nucleotides: TGTGCCAGCAGTGGGCTTAAGCAGTTCTTC.

The chain employs TRBV4-2 and TRBJ2-5; 8 bases fit TRBD1. The V segment lost 0 bases and the J segment 1 base; nucleotides outside the gene matches: 1. Germline V lookup: CDR1 LGHNA, CDR2 YNFKEQ. This CDR3 region has 15 residues. The CDR3 DNA sequence: TGTGCCAGCAGCCAAGACAGGGGGCGCCAAGAGACCCAGTACTTC. Protein product: CASSQDRGRQETQYF.

V and J are TRBV14 and TRBJ1-2; D may be TRBD1 (5 bases). CDR1 is SGHDN and CDR2 is FVKESK in the germline V gene. Trimming took off 5 bases at V and 4 bases at J, with 11 bases between the two ends. This CDR3 is 13 amino acids long. The CDR3 sequence: CASSSGPSYGYTF. In DNA, the CDR3 is TGTGCCAGCAGCTCAGGGCCTAGCTATGGCTACACCTTC.

The rearrangement links TRBV15 to TRBJ2-5, with 8 bases fitting TRBD2. V dropped 2 bases and J dropped 3; count of bases not matched to a gene: 8. This CDR3 has 16 residues. The V gene's germline CDR1 is LNHNV and CDR2 YYDKDF (reference sequence). The CDR3: CATSRSLPAGEETQYF. CDR3 in DNA: TGTGCCACCAGCAGATCTCTACCAGCGGGAGAAGAGACCCAGTACTTC.

V and J are TRBV6-6 and TRBJ1-6, with D possibly being TRBD1 (5 bases). Deletions cut 5 bases from V and 7 bases from J, with 18 bases between. Germline V gene lookup returns CDR1 MNHNY and CDR2 SVGAGI (reference sequence). The CDR3 loop spans 16 amino acids. The CDR3 nucleotides are TGTGCCAGCAGTGCGACTCCCCGGCAGGGCAATTCACCCCTCCACTTT. Translating gives CASSATPRQGNSPLHF.

The chain is built from TRBV5-4 and TRBJ1-4, with D unclear. V lost 2 bases and J 0 bases, leaving 5 bases between the germline ends. CDR3 length: 14 residues. CDR1 and CDR2 from the germline V gene are SGHNT and YYREEE (reference sequence). CDR3 DNA sequence: TGTGCCAGCAGCTTATGGGCAACTAATGAAAAACTGTTTTTT. Its protein product is CASSLWATNEKLFF.

This chain uses TRBV11-3 with TRBJ2-1, with D possibly TRBD2 on 5 matching bases. From germline, CDR1 is SGHNT and CDR2 YENEEA. This CDR3 spans 15 amino acids. V lost 5 bases, J lost 3 bases, and 14 bases lay in between. For the CDR3, the DNA is TGTGCCAGCAGCCCGCCTCGGGGAAACTACAATGAGCAGTTCTTC. This sequence encodes CASSPPRGNYNEQFF.

The table lists this clone with a count of one. V usage is TRBV30 and J usage is TRBJ2-3; tentative D call: TRBD2 (5 bases). This CDR3 contains 16 residues. V gave up 3 bases and J gave up 3 bases, with 19 bases separating them. The germline gives CDR1 GTSNPN, CDR2 SVGIG (reference sequence). CDR3 sequence (DNA): TGTGCCTGGAGGGACTTCGAGAAGGGATTTACAGATACGCAGTATTTT. This sequence encodes CAWRDFEKGFTDTQYF.

The chain has TRBV4-2 and TRBJ2-1; D is perhaps TRBD2 (5 bases). Trimming left V 3 bases short and J 9 bases short, with 27 bases between. This CDR3 contains 18 residues. CDR1 is LGHNA, CDR2 YNFKEQ, per germline. CDR3 bases: TGTGCCAGCAGCCAGGTGGGCGGCGGATGGGAGTACGAGGGTGAGCAGTTCTTC. Residues: CASSQVGGGWEYEGEQFF.

This clone was found a few times. The chain links TRBV7-2 to TRBJ1-1; 7 bases match TRBD1. The CDR3 contains 15 residues. Germline V gives CDR1 SGHTA, CDR2 FQGNSA. The trim removed 2 bases at V and 4 bases at J, leaving 7 bases unmatched. This CDR3 is CASSLRGGAGTEAFF. The CDR3 DNA follows: TGTGCCAGCAGCTTACGAGGGGGCGCCGGCACTGAAGCTTTCTTT. Drawing the rest from reference TRBV7-2 and TRBJ1-1, the complete variable domain is GAGVSQSPSNKVTEKGKDVELRCDPISGHTALYWYRQSLGQGLEFLIYFQGNSAPDKSGLPSDRFSAERTGGSVSTLTIQRTQQEDSAVYLCASSLRGGAGTEAFFGQGTRLTVV.

The sample holds one count of this clone. This chain links TRBV9 with TRBJ2-1; TRBD2 aligns across 9 bases. CDR1 and CDR2 from the germline V gene are SGDLS and YYNGEE. Trimming at V came to 3 bases and at J to 2 bases, leaving 3 bases not matched to a gene. The CDR3 contains 15 residues. DNA for the CDR3: TGTGCCAGCAGCGAGACTAGCGGTCCCTACAATGAGCAGTTCTTC. This sequence encodes CASSETSGPYNEQFF.

The V gene is TRBV2, the J gene TRBJ2-1; D is undetermined. V dropped 6 bases and J dropped 4 bases, with 19 bases sitting between them. The CDR3 sequence is 16 residues long. Germline loops: CDR1 SNHLY, CDR2 FYNNEI. The CDR3 sequence is CASRKPTLGFYNEQFF. CDR3 coding DNA: TGTGCCAGCAGAAAACCGACCTTGGGGTTTTACAATGAGCAGTTCTTC.

This sequence joins TRBV21-1 and TRBJ2-7; the tabulated D call, TRBD2, remains unverified against the DNA. TRBV21-1 is noted as a pseudogene. The CDR3 covers 14 residues. CDR3: CAGGTSGNPYEQYF. The CDR3 coding sequence is TGTGCCGGGGGGACTAGCGGGAACCCCTACGAGCAGTACTTC.

The chain carries TRBV12-3 or TRBV12-4 and TRBJ2-1; 7 bases match TRBD2. The CDR3 loop spans 12 amino acids. V was clipped by 1 base and J by 9 bases; unmatched bases: 0. The chain's CDR3 is CASSLGEGEQFF. DNA of the CDR3: TGTGCCAGCAGTTTAGGGGAGGGTGAGCAGTTCTTC.

The rearrangement uses TRBV9 and TRBJ2-5, with a weak D call TRBD1 (5 bases). The CDR3 spans 16 residues. V shed 1 base and J shed 4 bases, with 17 bases lying between them. Looked up from germline, CDR1 is SGDLS and CDR2 is YYNGEE. CDR3 loop: CASSVRGGVLGETQYF. CDR3 nucleotides: TGTGCCAGCAGCGTAAGGGGCGGAGTGTTGGGAGAGACCCAGTACTTC. The complete variable domain, with remaining parts taken from reference TRBV9 and TRBJ2-5, reads DSGVTQTPKHLITATGQRVTLRCSPRSGDLSVYWYQQSLDQGLQFLIQYYNGEERAKGNILERFSAQQFPDLHSELNLSSLELGDSALYFCASSVRGGVLGETQYFGPGTRLLVL.

This clone was seen a handful of times. The chain carries TRBV30 and TRBJ1-1; unclear D gene. The CDR3 length is 14 residues. V lost 7 bases to trimming and J lost 1 base, with 16 bases between them. Per the germline V gene, CDR1 is GTSNPN and CDR2 is SVGIG (reference sequence). The chain's CDR3 is CASLLWHGNTEAFF. The CDR3 nucleotides read TGTGCCTCCCTACTATGGCACGGGAACACTGAAGCTTTCTTT.

This clone turned up a few times. The chain is built from TRBV7-8 and TRBJ2-2; TRBD1 or TRBD2 may be the D gene (5 bases each). V was shortened by 3 bases and J by 6 bases, with 11 bases between the two germline ends. The CDR3 runs to 14 residues. CDR1 is SGHVS and CDR2 is FQNEAQ in the germline V gene. CDR3 sequence reads: CASSLLVGAGELFF. The CDR3 DNA reads TGTGCCAGCAGCTTGCTAGTGGGGGCCGGGGAGCTGTTTTTT.